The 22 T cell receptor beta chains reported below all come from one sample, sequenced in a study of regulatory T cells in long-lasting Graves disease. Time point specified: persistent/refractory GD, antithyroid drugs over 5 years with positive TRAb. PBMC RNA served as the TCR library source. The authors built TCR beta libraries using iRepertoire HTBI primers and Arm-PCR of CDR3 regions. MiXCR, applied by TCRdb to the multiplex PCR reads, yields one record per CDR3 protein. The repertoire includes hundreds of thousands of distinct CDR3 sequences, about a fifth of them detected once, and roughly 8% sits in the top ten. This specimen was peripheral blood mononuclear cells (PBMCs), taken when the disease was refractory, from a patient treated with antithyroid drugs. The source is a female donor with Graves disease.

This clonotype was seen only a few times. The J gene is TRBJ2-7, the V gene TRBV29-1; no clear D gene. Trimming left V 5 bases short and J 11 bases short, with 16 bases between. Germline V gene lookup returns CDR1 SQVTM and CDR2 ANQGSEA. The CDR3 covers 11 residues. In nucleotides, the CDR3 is TGCAGCGTTTATGACCGCCCTGGGGAGTACTTC. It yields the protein CSVYDRPGEYF.

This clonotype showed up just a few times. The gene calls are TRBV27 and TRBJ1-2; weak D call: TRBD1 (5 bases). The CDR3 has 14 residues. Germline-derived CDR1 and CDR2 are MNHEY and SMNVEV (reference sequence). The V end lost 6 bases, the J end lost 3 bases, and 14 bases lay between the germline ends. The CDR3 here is CASRGDLGYYGYTF. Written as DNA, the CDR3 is TGTGCCAGCAGGGGGGACTTGGGTTACTATGGCTACACCTTC.

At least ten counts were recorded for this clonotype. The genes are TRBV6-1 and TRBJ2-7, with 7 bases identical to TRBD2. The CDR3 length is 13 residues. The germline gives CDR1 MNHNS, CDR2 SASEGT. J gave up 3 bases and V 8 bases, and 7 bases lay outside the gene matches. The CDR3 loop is CASSWGGGYEQYF. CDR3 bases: TGTGCCAGCTCATGGGGGGGGGGCTACGAGCAGTACTTC.

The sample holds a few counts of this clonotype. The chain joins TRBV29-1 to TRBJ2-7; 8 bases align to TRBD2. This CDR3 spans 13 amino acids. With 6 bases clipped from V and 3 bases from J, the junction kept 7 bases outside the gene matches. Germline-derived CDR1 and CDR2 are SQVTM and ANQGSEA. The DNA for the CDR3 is TGCAGCGTGACTAGCGACTCGAACTACGAGCAGTACTTC. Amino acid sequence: CSVTSDSNYEQYF.

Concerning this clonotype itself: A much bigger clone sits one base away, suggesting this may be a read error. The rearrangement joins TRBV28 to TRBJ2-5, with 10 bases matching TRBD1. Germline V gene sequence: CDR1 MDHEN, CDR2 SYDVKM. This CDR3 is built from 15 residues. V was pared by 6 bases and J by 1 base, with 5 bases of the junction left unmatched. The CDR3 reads CASRTGTGAQETQYF. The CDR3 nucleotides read TGTGCCAGCAGAACCGGGACAGGGGCCCAAGAGACCCAGTACTTC.

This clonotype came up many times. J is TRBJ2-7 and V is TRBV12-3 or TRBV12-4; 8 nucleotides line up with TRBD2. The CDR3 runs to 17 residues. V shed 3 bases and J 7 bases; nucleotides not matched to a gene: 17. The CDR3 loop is CASSFVGTGTRVREQYF. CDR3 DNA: TGTGCCAGCAGTTTTGTGGGAACCGGGACTAGGGTGAGAGAGCAGTACTTC.

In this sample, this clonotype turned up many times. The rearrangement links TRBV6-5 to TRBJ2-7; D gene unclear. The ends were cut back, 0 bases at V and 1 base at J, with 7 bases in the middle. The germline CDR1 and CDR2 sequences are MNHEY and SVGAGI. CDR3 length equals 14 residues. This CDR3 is CASSYSRKSYEQYF. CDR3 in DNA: TGTGCCAGCAGTTACTCGCGGAAGTCCTACGAGCAGTACTTC.

The CDR3 is CASSLGLGGADQPQHF. In DNA, the CDR3 is TGCGCCAGCAGCTTGGGGCTCGGAGGTGCCGATCAGCCCCAGCATTTT. The chain uses TRBV5-1 and TRBJ1-5; D is unresolved. Deletions cut 0 bases from V and 5 bases from J, with 15 bases between. The CDR3 runs to 16 residues. Germline CDR1 is SGHRS and CDR2 is YFSETQ.

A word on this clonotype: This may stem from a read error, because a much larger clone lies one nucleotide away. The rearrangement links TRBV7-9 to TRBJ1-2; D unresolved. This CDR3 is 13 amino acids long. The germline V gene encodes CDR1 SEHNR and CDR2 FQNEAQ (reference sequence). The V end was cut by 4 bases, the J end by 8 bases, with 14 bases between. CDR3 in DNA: TGTGCCAGCAGCTCAGACGGTCGTGGGGGCTACACCTTC. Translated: CASSSDGRGGYTF. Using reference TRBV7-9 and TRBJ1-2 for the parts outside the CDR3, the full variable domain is DTGVSQNPRHKITKRGQNVTFRCDPISEHNRLYWYRQTLGQGPEFLTYFQNEAQLEKSRLLSDRFSAERPKGSFSTLEIQRTEQGDSAMYLCASSSDGRGGYTFGSGTRLTVV.

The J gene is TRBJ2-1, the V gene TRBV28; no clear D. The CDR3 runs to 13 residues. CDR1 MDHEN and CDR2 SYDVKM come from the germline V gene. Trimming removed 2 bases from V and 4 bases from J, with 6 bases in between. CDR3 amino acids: CASSLARYNEQFF. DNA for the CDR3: TGTGCCAGCAGTTTAGCCAGATACAATGAGCAGTTCTTC.

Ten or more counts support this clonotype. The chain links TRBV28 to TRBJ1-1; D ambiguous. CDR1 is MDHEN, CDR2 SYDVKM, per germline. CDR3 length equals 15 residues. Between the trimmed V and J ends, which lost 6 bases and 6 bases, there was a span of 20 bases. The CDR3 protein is CASSQPGRPGAEAFF. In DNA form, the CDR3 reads TGTGCCAGCAGCCAGCCAGGACGTCCGGGCGCTGAAGCTTTCTTT.

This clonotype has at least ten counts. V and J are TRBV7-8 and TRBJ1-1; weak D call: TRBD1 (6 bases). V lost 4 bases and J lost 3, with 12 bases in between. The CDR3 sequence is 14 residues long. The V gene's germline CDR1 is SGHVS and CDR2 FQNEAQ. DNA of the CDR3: TGTGCCAGCAGCTCCTTCGGGGGGCACACTGAAGCTTTCTTT. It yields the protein CASSSFGGHTEAFF.

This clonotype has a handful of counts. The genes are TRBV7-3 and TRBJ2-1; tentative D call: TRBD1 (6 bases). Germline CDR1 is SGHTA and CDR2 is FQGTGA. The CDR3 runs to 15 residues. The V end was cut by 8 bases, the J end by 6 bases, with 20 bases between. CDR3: CASAVGGVPFNEQFF. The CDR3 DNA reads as TGTGCCAGCGCAGTAGGGGGAGTTCCCTTCAATGAGCAGTTCTTC.

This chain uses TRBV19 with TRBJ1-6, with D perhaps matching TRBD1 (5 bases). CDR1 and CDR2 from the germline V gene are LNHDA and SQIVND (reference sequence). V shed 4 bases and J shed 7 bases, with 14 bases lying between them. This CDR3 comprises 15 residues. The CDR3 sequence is CASSTGGVMNSPLHF. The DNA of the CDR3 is TGTGCCAGTAGTACCGGAGGGGTGATGAATTCACCCCTCCACTTT.

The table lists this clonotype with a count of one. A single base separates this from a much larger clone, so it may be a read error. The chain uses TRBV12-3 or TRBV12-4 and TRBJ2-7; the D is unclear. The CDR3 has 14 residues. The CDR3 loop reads CASRSRRDNHEQHF. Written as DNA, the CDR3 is TGTGCCAGCAGGTCGCGAAGGGATAATCACGAGCAGCACTTC.

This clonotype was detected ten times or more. CDR3 DNA sequence: TGTGCCAGCAGCCTCACAGGGGGATTAGCCTACGAGCAGTACTTC. Translated: CASSLTGGLAYEQYF. V usage is TRBV11-2 and J usage is TRBJ2-7; 8 bases are shared with TRBD1. Losses at the gene ends were 5 bases for V and 2 bases for J; bases not matched to a gene: 8. Per germline, CDR1 SGHAT and CDR2 FQNNGV. There are 15 residues in the CDR3.

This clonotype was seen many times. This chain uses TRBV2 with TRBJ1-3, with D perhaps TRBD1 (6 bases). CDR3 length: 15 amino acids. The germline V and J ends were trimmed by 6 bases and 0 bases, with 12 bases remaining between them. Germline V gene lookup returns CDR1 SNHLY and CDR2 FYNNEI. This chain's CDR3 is CASRSDSDSGNTIYF. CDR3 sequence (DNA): TGTGCCAGCAGGTCGGACAGCGACTCTGGAAACACCATATATTTT.

DNA for the CDR3: TGTGCCAGCAGCGTAGGCCGGGGAGGGCGATACGAGCAGTACTTC. Its translation is CASSVGRGGRYEQYF. V usage is TRBV9 and J usage is TRBJ2-7; 7 nucleotides match TRBD2. This CDR3 spans 15 amino acids. J was trimmed by 4 bases and V by 0 bases; bases with no gene match: 7. The V gene's germline CDR1 is SGDLS and CDR2 YYNGEE. The full variable domain, in which reference TRBV9 and TRBJ2-7 provide the parts outside the CDR3, is DSGVTQTPKHLITATGQRVTLRCSPRSGDLSVYWYQQSLDQGLQFLIQYYNGEERAKGNILERFSAQQFPDLHSELNLSSLELGDSALYFCASSVGRGGRYEQYFGPGTRLTVT.

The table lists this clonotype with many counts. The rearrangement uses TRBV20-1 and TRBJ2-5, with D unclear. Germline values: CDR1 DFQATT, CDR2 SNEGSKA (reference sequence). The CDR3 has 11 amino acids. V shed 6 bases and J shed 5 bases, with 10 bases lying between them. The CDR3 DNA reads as TGCAGTGCCACTCCTGGGGAGACCCAGTACTTC. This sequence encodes CSATPGETQYF.

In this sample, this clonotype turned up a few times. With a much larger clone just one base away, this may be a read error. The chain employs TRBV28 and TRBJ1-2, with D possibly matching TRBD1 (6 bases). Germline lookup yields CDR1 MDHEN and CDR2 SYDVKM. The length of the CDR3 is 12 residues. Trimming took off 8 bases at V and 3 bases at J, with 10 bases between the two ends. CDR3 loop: CASGWTDYGYTF. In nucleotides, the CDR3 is TGTGCCAGCGGTTGGACAGACTATGGCTACACCTTC.

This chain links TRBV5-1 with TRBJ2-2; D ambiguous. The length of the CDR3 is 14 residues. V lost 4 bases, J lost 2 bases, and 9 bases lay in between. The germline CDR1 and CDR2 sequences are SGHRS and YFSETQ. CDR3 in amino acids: CASSMEGNTGELFF. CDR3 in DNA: TGCGCCAGCAGCATGGAAGGAAACACCGGGGAGCTGTTTTTT. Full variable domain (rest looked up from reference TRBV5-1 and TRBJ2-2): KAGVTQTPRYLIKTRGQQVTLSCSPISGHRSVSWYQQTPGQGLQFLFEYFSETQRNKGNFPGRFSGRQFSNSRSEMNVSTLELGDSALYLCASSMEGNTGELFFGEGSRLTVL.

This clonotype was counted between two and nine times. CDR3 sequence reads: CASSQEEDRGYEQYF. The CDR3 bases are TGCGCCAGCAGCCAAGAGGAGGACAGGGGATACGAGCAGTACTTC. The J gene is TRBJ2-7, the V gene TRBV4-1; TRBD1 aligns across 9 bases. The germline gives CDR1 MGHRA, CDR2 YSYEKL. The CDR3 length is 15 residues. With 0 bases clipped from V and 4 bases from J, the junction kept 4 bases outside the gene matches.